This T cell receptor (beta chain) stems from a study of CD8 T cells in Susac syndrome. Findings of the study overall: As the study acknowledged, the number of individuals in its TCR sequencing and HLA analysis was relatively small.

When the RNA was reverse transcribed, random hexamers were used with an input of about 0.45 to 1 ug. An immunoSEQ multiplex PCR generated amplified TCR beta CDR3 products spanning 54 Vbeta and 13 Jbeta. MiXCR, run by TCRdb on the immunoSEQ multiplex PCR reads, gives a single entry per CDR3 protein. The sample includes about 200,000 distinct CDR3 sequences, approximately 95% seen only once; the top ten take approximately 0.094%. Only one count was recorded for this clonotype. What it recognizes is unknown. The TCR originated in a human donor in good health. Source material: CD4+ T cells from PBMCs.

The CDR3 nucleotides are TGTGCCAGCAGTTTAGCCGACCTAGCTAACTATGGCTACACCTTC. It encodes CASSLADLANYGYTF. The chain links TRBV28 to TRBJ1-2, with D hard to call. The V and J ends lost 2 bases and 0 bases respectively, with 10 bases between them. The CDR3 sequence is 15 residues long. Per the germline V gene, CDR1 is MDHEN and CDR2 is SYDVKM.